This entry concerns a single T cell receptor (beta chain). RNA was extracted with the RNeasy kit, and a quantity of about 0.5 to 1 ug was reverse transcribed using random hexamers. Amplification of TCR beta CDR3 used immunoSEQ multiplex PCR across 54 Vbeta and 13 Jbeta. TCRdb recomputed calls from the immunoSEQ multiplex PCR reads with MiXCR, one row per CDR3 protein. Here the sample spans roughly 130,000 distinct CDR3 sequences, approximately 94% being singletons. The multiple sclerosis control group was made up of treatment-naive patients with stable or active relapsing-remitting disease. This entry is derived from a study of CD8 T cells in Susac syndrome. The clonotype was recovered from a human donor with multiple sclerosis. The sequenced sample was CD4+ T cells from PBMCs.

The DNA of the CDR3 is TGCAGTGCCTTTACAGGGACTAGAGGCACCGGGGAGCTGTTTTTT. It encodes CSAFTGTRGTGELFF. The V call is TRBV20-1, the J call TRBJ2-2, with TRBD2 matching 8 bases. V shed 6 bases, J shed 4 bases, and the junction held 10 bases outside the gene matches. Germline-derived CDR1 and CDR2 are DFQATT and SNEGSKA (reference sequence). The CDR3 is made up of 15 amino acids.